This entry describes one T cell receptor (beta chain). The source of the sample is a study of blood T cell repertoires in COVID-19. At the level of the study: PBMCs, B-cell-depleted T cells, or T cells were the source of the cDNA or gDNA that made up the material.

The authors' processing: Estimation of nucleated cell counts was performed using reference gene primer amplification. The table came from immunoSEQ multiplex PCR; TCRdb's copy has only in-frame clones and leaves some out. V and J calls and clone size are those listed in that table; D and trimming were worked out from the DNA. Of around 76,000 clones listed, around nine tenths are singletons. CDR1 and CDR2 (germline): MNHNS, SASEGT. There are 14 residues in the CDR3. Between the trimmed V and J ends, which lost 8 bases and 9 bases, there was a span of 20 bases. This sequence was found in a human donor in a cohort sampled during active COVID-19. J is TRBJ2-1 and V is TRBV6-1; D may be TRBD1 (8 bases). Sequencing input: peripheral blood. CDR3 bases: TGTGCCAGCCGCTACAGGGGGGGGGCCGGTGAGCAGTTCTTC. Amino acids: CASRYRGGAGEQFF.